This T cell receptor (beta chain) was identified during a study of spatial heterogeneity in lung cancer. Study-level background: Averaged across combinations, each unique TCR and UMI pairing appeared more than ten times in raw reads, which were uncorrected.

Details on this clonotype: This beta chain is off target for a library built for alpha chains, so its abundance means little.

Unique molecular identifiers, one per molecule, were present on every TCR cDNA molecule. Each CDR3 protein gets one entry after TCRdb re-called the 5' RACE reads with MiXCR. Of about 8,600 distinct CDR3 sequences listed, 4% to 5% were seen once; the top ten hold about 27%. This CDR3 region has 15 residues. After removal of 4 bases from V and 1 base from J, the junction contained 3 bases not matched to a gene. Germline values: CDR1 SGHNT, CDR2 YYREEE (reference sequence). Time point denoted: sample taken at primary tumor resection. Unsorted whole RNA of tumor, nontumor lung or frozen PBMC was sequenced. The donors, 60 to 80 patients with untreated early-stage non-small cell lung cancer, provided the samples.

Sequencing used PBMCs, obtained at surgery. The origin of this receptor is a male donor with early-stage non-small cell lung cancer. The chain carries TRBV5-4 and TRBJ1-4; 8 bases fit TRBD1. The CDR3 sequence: CASSIGQGTNEKLFF. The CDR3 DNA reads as TGTGCCAGCAGCATCGGACAGGGAACTAATGAAAAACTGTTTTTT.